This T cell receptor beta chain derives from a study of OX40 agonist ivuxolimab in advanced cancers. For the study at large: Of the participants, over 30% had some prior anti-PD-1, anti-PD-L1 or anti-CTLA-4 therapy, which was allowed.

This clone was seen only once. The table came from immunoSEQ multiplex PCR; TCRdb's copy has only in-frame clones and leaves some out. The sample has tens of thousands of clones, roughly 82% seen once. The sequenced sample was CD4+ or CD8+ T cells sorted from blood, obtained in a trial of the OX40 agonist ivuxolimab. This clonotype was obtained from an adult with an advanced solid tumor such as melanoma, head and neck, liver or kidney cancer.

CDR3 residues: CASSNLFGGYEQYF. CDR3 sequence (DNA): TGTGCCAGCAGCAACCTATTCGGGGGCTACGAGCAGTACTTC. The genes are TRBV6-6 and TRBJ2-7; D may be TRBD2 (6 bases). Trimming removed 6 bases at V and 3 bases at J, with 15 bases between. The CDR3 is made up of 14 amino acids. Germline loops: CDR1 MNHNY, CDR2 SVGAGI (reference sequence).